This paragraph reports one T cell receptor (beta chain). As yet, its antigen is unknown. The method was immunoSEQ multiplex PCR; TCRdb's version includes in-frame clones alone and lacks a portion of them. The sample carries about 15,000 clones, about 81% recorded once. The CDR3 extends over 13 amino acids. Losses at the gene ends were 7 bases for V and 5 bases for J; bases not matched to a gene: 6. Germline V gene data show CDR1 as SQVTM and CDR2 as ANQGSEA. This entry belongs to a study of somatic mutations in cytotoxic T cells in rheumatoid arthritis. As for the study in general: Before any treatment began, about 30 ml EDTA peripheral blood was collected from patients right after diagnosis. Flow sorting of some V beta antibody-stained T cells reached nearly 100% purity, with V beta1+ cells also TCRB-sequenced.

General study results and limits: The modest underrepresentation of TRBV07 observed in rheumatoid arthritis patients was not subjected to multiple-comparison adjustment. About an eighth of the roughly 60 patients had a largest CD8+ clone above 20% of CD8+ cells.

The origin of this receptor is an adult with rheumatoid arthritis. Sequences were obtained from CD8+ T cells sorted from blood. V and J are TRBV29-1 and TRBJ2-1, with 9 bases lining up with TRBD1. The CDR3 loop reads CSGRDRADNEQFF. Written as DNA, the CDR3 is TGCAGCGGCCGGGACAGGGCGGACAATGAGCAGTTCTTC.